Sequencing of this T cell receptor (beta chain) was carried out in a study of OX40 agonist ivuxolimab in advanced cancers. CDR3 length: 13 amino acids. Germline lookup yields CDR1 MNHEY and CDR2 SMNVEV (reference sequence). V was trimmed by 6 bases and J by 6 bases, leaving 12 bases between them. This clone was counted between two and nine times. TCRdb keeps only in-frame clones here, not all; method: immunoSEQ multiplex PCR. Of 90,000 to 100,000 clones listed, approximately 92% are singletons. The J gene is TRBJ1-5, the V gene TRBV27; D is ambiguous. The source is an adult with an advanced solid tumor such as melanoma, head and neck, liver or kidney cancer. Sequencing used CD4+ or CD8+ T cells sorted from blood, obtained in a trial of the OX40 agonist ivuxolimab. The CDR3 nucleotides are TGTGCCAGCAGAGCAATACCTTCTCAGCCCCAGCATTTT. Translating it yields CASRAIPSQPQHF.